The clone carrying this TCR beta chain was recorded only once. This sample stems from a study of CD8 T cells in Susac syndrome. The V and J ends lost 3 bases and 2 bases respectively, with 13 bases between them. The CDR3 runs 15 residues. Germline loops: CDR1 MNHEY, CDR2 SMNVEV (reference sequence). With random hexamers, 0.5 to 1 ug RNA was reverse transcribed. TCRdb processed the immunoSEQ multiplex PCR reads anew with MiXCR; each CDR3 protein has one entry. This table has 400,000 to 550,000 distinct CDR3 sequences, approximately 85% appearing once. Peripheral blood CD8+ and CD4+ T cells were profiled by TCR beta sequencing.

The clonotype was recovered from a human donor with multiple sclerosis. The sample comprised CD8+ T cells from PBMCs. This rearrangement joins TRBV27 to TRBJ1-1, with unresolved D. DNA of the CDR3: TGTGCCAGCAGTTTTTCGACGGAAGGAAACACTGAAGCTTTCTTT. It encodes CASSFSTEGNTEAFF.